The clone carrying this T cell receptor beta chain occurred many times. The sample belongs to a study of T cell repertoires in cytomegalovirus infection. TCRdb fed the reads into MiXCR, producing one record per CDR3 protein. The sample holds around 170,000 distinct CDR3 sequences; under 15% are singletons and the top ten take roughly a quarter. The CDR3 consists of 14 residues. Germline V lookup: CDR1 SGHTA, CDR2 FQGNSA. The V and J ends lost 5 bases and 3 bases, in that order; junction bases with no gene match: 7. The chain links TRBV7-2 to TRBJ2-7, with TRBD1 matching 7 bases. The sequence was obtained from a human donor in good health (CMV status not recorded). Some clones in this sample may be carry-over from other donors' samples. The sample consisted of PBMCs. The CDR3 protein is CASSTSRTGYEQYF. The CDR3 nucleotides are TGTGCCAGCAGCACCTCTCGGACAGGCTACGAGCAGTACTTC.